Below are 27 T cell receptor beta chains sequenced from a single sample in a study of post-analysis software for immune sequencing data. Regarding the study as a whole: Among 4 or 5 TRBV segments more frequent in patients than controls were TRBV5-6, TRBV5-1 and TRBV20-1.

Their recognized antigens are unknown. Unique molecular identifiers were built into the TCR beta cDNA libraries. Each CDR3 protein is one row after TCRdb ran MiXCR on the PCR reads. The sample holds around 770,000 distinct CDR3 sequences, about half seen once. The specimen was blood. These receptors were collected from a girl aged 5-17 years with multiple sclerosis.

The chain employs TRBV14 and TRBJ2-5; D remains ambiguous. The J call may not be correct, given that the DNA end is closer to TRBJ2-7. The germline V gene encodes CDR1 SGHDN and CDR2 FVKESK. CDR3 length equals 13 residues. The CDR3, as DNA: TGTGCCAGCAGCCAACGTCGCCTTGACGAGCAGTACTTC. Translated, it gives CASSQRRLDEQYF.

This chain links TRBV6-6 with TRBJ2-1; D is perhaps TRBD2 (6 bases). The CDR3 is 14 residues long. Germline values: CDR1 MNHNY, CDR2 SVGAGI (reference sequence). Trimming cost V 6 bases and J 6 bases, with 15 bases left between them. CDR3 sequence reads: CASSAGLRFNEQFF. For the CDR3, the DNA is TGTGCCAGCAGCGCGGGACTCCGGTTCAATGAGCAGTTCTTC.

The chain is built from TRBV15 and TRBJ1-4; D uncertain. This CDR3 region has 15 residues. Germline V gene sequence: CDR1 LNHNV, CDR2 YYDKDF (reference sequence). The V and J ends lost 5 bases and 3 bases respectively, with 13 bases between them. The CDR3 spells CATSGVIAANEKLFF. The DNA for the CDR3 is TGTGCCACCAGCGGAGTTATCGCGGCTAATGAAAAACTGTTTTTT.

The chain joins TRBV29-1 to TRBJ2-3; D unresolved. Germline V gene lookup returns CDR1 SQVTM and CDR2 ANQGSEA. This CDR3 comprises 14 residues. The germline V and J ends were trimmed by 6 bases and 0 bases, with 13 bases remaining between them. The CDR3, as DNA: TGCAGCGTAGCAATTGTGGCTAGCACAGATACGCAGTATTTT. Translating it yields CSVAIVASTDTQYF.

The CDR3: CATSETRDSQETQYF. The CDR3 DNA sequence: TGTGCCACCAGTGAAACCCGGGACAGCCAAGAGACCCAGTACTTC. V usage is TRBV24-1 and J usage is TRBJ2-5, with 7 nucleotides matching TRBD1. The germline CDR1 and CDR2 sequences are KGHDR and SFDVKD. With V trimmed by 4 bases and J by 1 base, 5 bases remained unmatched. The CDR3 extends over 15 amino acids.

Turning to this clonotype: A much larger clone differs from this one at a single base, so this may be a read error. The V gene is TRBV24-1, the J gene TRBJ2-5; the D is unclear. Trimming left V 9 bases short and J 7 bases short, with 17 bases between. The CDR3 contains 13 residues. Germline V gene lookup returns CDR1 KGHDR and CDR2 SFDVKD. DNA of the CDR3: TGTGCCACCGGTGGATCAGGAACCGTGACCCAGTACTTC. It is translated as CATGGSGTVTQYF.

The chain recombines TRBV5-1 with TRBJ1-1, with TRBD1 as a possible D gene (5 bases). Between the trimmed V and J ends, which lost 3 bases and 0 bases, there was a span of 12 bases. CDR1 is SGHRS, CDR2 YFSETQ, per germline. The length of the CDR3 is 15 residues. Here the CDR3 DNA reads TGCGCCAGCAGCTCGGTCGACAGTTTGAACACTGAAGCTTTCTTT. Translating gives CASSSVDSLNTEAFF.

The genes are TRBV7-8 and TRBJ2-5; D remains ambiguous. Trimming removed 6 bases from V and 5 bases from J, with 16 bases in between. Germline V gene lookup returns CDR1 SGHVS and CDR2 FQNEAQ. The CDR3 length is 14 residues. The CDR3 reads CASRPPKGGETQYF. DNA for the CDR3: TGTGCCAGCAGACCACCCAAGGGTGGGGAGACCCAGTACTTC.

CDR3 protein: CASRALRVSYNSPLHF. CDR3 DNA sequence: TGTGCCAGCAGGGCCCTCCGCGTCTCCTATAATTCACCCCTCCACTTT. This rearrangement joins TRBV7-8 to TRBJ1-6; no definite D call. CDR3 length: 16 amino acids. The V gene's germline CDR1 is SGHVS and CDR2 FQNEAQ. Trimming pared 6 bases from V and 0 bases from J, leaving 12 bases between.

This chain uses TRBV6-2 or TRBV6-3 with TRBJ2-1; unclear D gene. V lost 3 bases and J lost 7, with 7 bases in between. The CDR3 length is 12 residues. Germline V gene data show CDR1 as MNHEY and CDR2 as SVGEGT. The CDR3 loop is CASSYTVNEQFF. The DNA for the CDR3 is TGTGCCAGCAGTTATACCGTTAATGAGCAGTTCTTC.

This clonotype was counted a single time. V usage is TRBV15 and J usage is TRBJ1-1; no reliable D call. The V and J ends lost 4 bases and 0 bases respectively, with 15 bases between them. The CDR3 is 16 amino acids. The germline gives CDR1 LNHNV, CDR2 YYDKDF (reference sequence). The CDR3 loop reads CATSILDQNLNTEAFF. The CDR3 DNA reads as TGTGCCACCAGCATTCTTGATCAGAATTTGAACACTGAAGCTTTCTTT.

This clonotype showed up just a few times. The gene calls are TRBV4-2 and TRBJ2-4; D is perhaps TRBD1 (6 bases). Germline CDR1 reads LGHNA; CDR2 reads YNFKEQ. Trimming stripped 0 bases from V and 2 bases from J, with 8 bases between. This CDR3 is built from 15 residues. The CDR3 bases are TGTGCCAGCAGCCAAGAGTGGGGGCCCAAAAACATTCAGTACTTC. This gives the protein CASSQEWGPKNIQYF.

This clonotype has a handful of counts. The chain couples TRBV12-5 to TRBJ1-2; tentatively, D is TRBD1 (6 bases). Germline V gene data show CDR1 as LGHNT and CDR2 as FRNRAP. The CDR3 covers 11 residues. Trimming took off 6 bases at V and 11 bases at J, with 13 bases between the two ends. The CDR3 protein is CASGPGHPYTF. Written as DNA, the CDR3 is TGTGCTAGTGGCCCGGGACACCCGTACACCTTC.

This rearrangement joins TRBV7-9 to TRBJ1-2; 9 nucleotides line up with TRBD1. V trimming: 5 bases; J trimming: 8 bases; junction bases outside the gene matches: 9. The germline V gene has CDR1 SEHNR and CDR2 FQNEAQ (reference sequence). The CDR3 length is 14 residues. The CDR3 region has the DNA TGTGCCAGCAGCGCGATGACAGGGGGAAGCGGCTACACCTTC. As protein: CASSAMTGGSGYTF.

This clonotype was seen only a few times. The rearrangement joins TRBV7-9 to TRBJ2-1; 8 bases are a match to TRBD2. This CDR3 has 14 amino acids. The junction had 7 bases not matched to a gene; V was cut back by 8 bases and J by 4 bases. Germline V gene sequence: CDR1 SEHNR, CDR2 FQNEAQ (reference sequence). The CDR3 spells CASSLAVQYNEQFF. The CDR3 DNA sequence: TGTGCCAGCTCACTAGCGGTCCAATACAATGAGCAGTTCTTC. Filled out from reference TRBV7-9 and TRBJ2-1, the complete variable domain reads DTGVSQNPRHKITKRGQNVTFRCDPISEHNRLYWYRQTLGQGPEFLTYFQNEAQLEKSRLLSDRFSAERPKGSFSTLEIQRTEQGDSAMYLCASSLAVQYNEQFFGPGTRLTVL.

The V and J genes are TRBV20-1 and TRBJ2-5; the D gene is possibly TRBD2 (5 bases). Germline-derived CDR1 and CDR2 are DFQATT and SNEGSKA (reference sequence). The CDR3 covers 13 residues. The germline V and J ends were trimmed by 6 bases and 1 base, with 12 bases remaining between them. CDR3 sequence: CSAPTRVQETQYF. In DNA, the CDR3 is TGCAGTGCACCAACTAGGGTCCAAGAGACCCAGTACTTC.

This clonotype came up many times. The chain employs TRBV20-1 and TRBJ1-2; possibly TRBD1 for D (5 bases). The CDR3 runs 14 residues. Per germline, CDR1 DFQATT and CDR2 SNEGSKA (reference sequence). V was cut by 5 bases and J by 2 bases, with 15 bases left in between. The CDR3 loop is CSAPNTGRNYGYTF. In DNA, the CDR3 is TGCAGTGCTCCTAATACGGGGCGAAACTATGGCTACACCTTC.

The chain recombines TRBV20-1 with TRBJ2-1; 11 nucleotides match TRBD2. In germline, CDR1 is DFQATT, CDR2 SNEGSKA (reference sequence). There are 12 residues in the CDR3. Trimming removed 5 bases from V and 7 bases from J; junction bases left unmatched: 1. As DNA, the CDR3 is TGCAGTGCTTGGACTAGCGGGAATGAGCAGTTCTTC. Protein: CSAWTSGNEQFF.

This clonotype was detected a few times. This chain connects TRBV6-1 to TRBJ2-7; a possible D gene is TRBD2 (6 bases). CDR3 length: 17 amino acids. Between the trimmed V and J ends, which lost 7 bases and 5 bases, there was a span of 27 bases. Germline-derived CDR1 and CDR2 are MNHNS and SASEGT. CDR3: CASNRREGLGLGNEQYF. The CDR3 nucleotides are TGTGCCAGCAACAGGAGGGAAGGGCTAGGGTTAGGAAACGAGCAGTACTTC.

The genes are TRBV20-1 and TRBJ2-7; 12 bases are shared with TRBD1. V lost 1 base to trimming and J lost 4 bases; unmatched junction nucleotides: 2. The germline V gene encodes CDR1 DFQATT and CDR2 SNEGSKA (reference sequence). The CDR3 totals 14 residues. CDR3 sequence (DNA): TGCAGTGCTAGAGCGGGACAGGGGGCTTACGAGCAGTACTTC. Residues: CSARAGQGAYEQYF.

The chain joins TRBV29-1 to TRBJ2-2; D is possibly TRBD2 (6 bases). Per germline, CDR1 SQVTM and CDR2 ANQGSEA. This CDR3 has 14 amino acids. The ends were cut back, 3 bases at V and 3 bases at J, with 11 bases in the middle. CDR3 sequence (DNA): TGCAGCGTTGATGACGGGAGAGACACCGGGGAGCTGTTTTTT. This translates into CSVDDGRDTGELFF.

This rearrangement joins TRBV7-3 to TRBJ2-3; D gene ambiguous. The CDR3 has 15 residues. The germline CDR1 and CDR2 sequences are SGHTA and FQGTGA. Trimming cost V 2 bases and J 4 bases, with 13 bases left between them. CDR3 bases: TGTGCCAGCAGCTTAGGGTCAGTATCTGCAGATACGCAGTATTTT. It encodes CASSLGSVSADTQYF.

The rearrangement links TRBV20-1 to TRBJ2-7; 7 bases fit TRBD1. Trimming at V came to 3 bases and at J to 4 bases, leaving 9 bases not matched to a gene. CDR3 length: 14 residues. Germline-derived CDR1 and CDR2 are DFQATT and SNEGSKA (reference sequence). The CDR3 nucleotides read TGCAGTGCTAGCCTAACAGGGGCTGGATACGAGCAGTACTTC. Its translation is CSASLTGAGYEQYF.

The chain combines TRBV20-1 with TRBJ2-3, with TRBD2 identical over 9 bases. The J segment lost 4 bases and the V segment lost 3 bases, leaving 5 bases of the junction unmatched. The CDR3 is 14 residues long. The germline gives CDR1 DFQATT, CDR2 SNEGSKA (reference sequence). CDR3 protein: CSARREGRADTQYF. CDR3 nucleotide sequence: TGCAGTGCTAGGCGGGAGGGCCGCGCAGATACGCAGTATTTT.

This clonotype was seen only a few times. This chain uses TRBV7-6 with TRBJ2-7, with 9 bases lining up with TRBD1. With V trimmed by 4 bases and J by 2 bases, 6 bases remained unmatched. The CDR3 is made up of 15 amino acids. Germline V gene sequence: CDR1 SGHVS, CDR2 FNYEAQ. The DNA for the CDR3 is TGTGCCAGCAGCTCACGAGGGACAGGGACCTACGAGCAGTACTTC. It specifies CASSSRGTGTYEQYF.

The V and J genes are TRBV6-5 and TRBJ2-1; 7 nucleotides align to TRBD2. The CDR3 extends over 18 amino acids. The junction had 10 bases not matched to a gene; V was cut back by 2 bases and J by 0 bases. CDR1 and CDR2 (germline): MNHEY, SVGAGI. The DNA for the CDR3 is TGTGCCAGCAGTTACGCACGTCTAGCGGAGCTCTCCTACAATGAGCAGTTCTTC. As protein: CASSYARLAELSYNEQFF.

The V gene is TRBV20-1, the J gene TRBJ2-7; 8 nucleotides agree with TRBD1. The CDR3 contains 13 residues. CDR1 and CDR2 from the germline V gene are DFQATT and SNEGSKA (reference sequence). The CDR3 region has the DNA TGCAATGCCGAGGAAGACAGGGGCTACGAGCAGTACTTC. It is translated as CNAEEDRGYEQYF.